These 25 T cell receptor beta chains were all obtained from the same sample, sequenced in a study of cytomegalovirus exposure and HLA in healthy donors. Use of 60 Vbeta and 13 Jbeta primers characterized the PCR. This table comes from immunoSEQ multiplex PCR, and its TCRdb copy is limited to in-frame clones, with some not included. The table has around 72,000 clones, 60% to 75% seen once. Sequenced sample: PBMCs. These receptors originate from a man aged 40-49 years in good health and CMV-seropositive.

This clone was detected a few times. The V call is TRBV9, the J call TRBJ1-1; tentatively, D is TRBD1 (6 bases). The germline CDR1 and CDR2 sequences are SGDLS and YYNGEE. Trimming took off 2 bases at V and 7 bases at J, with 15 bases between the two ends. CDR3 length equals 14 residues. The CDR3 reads CASSVSVQGHEAFF. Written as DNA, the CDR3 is TGTGCCAGCAGCGTCAGTGTACAGGGACATGAAGCTTTCTTT.

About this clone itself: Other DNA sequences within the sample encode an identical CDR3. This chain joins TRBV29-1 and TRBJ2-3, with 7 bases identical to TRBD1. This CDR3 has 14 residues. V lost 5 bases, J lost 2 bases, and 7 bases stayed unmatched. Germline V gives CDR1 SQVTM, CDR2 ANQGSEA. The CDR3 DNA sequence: TGCAGCGTTACGGGACAGAGGATCACAGATACGCAGTATTTT. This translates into CSVTGQRITDTQYF.

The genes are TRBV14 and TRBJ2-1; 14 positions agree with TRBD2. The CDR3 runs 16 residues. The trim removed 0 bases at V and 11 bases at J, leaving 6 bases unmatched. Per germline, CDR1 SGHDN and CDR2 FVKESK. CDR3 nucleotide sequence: TGTGCCAGCAGCCAAGATCGAGGGACTAGCGGGAGTAAGCAGTTCTTC. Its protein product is CASSQDRGTSGSKQFF.

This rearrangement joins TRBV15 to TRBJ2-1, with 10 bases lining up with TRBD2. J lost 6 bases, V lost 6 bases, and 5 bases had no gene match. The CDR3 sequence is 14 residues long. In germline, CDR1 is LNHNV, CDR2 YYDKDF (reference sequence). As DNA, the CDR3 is TGTGCCACCAGGCGGACTAGCGGCATCAATGAGCAGTTCTTC. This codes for CATRRTSGINEQFF.

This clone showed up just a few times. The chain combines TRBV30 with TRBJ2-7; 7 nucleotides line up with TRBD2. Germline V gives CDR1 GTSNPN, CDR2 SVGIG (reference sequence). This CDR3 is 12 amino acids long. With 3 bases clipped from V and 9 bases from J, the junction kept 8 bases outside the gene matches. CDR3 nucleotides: TGTGCCTGGAGGTATCAGGGCGGGGGGCAGTACTTC. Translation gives CAWRYQGGGQYF. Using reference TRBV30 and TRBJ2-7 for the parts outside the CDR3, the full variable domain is SQTIHQWPATLVQPVGSPLSLECTVEGTSNPNLYWYRQAAGRGLQLLFYSVGIGQISSEVPQNLSASRPQDRQFILSSKKLLLSDSGFYLCAWRYQGGGQYFGPGTRLTVT.

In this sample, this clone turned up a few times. DNA for the CDR3: TGTGCCAGCAGGACTAACAGGGAACGTGAAAAACTGTTTTTT. It is translated as CASRTNREREKLFF. The chain uses TRBV11-2 and TRBJ1-4; D is possibly TRBD1 (6 bases). The germline V gene encodes CDR1 SGHAT and CDR2 FQNNGV. CDR3 size: 14 residues. Trimming stripped 6 bases from V and 7 bases from J, with 15 bases between.

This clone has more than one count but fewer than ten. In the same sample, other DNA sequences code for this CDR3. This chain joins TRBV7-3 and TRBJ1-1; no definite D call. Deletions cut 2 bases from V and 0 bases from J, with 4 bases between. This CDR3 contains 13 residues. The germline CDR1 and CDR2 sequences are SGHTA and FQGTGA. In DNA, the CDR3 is TGTGCCAGCAGCTTATCAGTGAACACTGAAGCTTTCTTT. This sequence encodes CASSLSVNTEAFF.

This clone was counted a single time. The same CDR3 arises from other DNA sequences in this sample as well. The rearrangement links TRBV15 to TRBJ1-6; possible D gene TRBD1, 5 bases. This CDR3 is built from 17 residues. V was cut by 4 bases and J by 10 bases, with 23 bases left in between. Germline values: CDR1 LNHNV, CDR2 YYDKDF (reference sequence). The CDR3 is CATSTRDRRGSYSPLHF. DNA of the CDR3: TGTGCCACCAGCACCCGTGACCGGCGGGGGAGCTACTCACCCCTCCACTTT.

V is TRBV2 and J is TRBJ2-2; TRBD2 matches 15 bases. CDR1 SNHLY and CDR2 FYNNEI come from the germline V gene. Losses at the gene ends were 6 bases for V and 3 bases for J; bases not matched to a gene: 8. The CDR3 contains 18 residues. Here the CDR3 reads CASRKGLAGGPDTGELFF. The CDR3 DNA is TGTGCCAGCAGGAAAGGACTAGCGGGGGGGCCGGACACCGGGGAGCTGTTTTTT.

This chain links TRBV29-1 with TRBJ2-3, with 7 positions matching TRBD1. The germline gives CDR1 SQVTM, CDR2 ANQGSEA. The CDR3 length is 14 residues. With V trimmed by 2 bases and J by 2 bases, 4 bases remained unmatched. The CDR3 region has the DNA TGCAGCGTTGAATTGAGGGGGCCCACAGATACGCAGTATTTT. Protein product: CSVELRGPTDTQYF.

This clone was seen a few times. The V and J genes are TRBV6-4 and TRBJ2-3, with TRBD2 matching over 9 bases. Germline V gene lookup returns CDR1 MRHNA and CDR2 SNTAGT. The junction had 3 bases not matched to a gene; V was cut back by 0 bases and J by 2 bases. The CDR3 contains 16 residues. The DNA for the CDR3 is TGTGCCAGCAGTGACTCAGCGGGGGGTGACACAGATACGCAGTATTTT. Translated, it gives CASSDSAGGDTDTQYF.

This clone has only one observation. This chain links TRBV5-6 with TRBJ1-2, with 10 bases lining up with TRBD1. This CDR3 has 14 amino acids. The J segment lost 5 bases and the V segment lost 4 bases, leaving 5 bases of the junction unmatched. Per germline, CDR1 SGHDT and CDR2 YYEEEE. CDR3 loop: CASSAGQGGYGYTF. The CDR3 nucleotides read TGTGCCAGCAGCGCCGGACAGGGGGGATATGGCTACACCTTC.

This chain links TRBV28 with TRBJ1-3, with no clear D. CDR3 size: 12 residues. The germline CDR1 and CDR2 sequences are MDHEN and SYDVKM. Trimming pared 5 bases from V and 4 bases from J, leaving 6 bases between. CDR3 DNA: TGTGCCAGCAGTCTTCGGGGAAACACCATATATTTT. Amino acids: CASSLRGNTIYF.

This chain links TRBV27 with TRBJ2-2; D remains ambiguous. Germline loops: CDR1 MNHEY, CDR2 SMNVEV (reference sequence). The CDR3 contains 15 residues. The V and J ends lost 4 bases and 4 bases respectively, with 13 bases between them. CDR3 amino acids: CASSSPGSSTGELFF. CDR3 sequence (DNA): TGTGCCAGCAGTTCCCCCGGGTCCTCCACCGGGGAGCTGTTTTTT.

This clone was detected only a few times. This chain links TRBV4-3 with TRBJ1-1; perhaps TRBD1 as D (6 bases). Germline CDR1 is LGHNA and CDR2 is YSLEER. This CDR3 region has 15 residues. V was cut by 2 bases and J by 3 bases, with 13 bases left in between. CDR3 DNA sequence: TGCGCCAGCAGCCAAAAGCAGGGGAGGGACACTGAAGCTTTCTTT. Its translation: CASSQKQGRDTEAFF.

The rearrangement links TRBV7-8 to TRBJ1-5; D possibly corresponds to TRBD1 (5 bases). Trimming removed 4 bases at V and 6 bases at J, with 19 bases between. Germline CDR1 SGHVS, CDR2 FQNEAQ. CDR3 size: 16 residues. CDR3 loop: CASSSTRGDPGQPQHF. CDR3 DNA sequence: TGTGCCAGCAGCTCGACGCGGGGGGATCCGGGTCAGCCCCAGCATTTT. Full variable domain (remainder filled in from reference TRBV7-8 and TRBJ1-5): GAGVSQSPRYKVAKRGQDVALRCDPISGHVSLFWYQQALGQGPEFLTYFQNEAQLDKSGLPSDRFFAERPEGSVSTLKIQRTQQEDSAVYLCASSSTRGDPGQPQHFGDGTRLSIL.

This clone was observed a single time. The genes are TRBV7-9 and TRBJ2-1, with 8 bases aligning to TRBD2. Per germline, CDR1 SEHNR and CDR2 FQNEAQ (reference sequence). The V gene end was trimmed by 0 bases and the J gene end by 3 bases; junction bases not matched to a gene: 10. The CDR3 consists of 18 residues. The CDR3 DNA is TGTGCCAGCAGCTTAGCCTATCATAAGCGGGGGAACTACAATGAGCAGTTCTTC. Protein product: CASSLAYHKRGNYNEQFF.

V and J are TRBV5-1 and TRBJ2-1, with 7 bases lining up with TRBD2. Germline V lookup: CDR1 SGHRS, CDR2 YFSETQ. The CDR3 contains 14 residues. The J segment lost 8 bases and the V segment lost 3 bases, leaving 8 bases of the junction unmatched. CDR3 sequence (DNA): TGCGCCAGCAGCTCCTACCAGACTAGCTATGAGCAGTTCTTC. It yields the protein CASSSYQTSYEQFF.

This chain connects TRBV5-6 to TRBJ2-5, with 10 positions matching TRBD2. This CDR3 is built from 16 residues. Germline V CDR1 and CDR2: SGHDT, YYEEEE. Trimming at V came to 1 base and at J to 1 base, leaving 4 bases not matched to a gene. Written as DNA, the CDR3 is TGTGCCAGCAGCTTGACGAGCGGGGGGGCCCAAGAGACCCAGTACTTC. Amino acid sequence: CASSLTSGGAQETQYF.

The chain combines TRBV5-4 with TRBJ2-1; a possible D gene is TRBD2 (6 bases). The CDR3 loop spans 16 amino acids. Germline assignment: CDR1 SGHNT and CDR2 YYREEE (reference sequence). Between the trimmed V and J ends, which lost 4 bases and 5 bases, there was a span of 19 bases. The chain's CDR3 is CASSPIAVDSNNEQFF. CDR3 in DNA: TGTGCCAGCAGCCCAATAGCGGTGGACTCGAACAATGAGCAGTTCTTC. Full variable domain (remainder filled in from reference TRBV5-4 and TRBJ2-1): ETGVTQSPTHLIKTRGQQVTLRCSSQSGHNTVSWYQQALGQGPQFIFQYYREEENGRGNFPPRFSGLQFPNYSSELNVNALELDDSALYLCASSPIAVDSNNEQFFGPGTRLTVL.

CDR3 protein: CASSIAGAGTDTQYF. The CDR3 region has the DNA TGTGCCAGTAGTATTGCGGGGGCGGGCACAGATACGCAGTATTTT. This chain connects TRBV19 to TRBJ2-3; a possible D gene is TRBD2 (7 bases). Germline CDR1 LNHDA, CDR2 SQIVND (reference sequence). Deletions cut 3 bases from V and 1 base from J, with 11 bases between. The CDR3 is 15 residues long.

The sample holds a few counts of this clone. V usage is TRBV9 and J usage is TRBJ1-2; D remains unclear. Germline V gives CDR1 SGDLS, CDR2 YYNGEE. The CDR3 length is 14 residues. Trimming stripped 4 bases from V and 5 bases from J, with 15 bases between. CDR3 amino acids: CASSPSPRHYGYTF. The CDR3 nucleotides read TGTGCCAGCAGCCCGAGCCCCCGACATTATGGCTACACCTTC. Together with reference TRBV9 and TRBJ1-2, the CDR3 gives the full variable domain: DSGVTQTPKHLITATGQRVTLRCSPRSGDLSVYWYQQSLDQGLQFLIQYYNGEERAKGNILERFSAQQFPDLHSELNLSSLELGDSALYFCASSPSPRHYGYTFGSGTRLTVV.

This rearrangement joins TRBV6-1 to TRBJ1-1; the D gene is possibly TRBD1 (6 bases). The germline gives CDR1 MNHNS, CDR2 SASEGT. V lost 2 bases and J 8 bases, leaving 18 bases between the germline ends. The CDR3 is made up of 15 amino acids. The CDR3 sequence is CASSELSDSAREAFF. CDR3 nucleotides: TGTGCCAGCAGTGAACTCTCGGACAGCGCTAGAGAAGCTTTCTTT.

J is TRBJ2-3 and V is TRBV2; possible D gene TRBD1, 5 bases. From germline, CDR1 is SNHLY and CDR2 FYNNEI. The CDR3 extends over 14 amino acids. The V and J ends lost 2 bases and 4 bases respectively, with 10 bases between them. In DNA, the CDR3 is TGTGCCAGCAGTGAAAGTCAGGGATCAGATACGCAGTATTTT. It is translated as CASSESQGSDTQYF. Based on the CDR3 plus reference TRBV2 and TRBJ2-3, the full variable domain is EPEVTQTPSHQVTQMGQEVILRCVPISNHLYFYWYRQILGQKVEFLVSFYNNEISEKSEIFDDQFSVERPDGSNFTLKIRSTKLEDSAMYFCASSESQGSDTQYFGPGTRLTVL.

The CDR3 DNA is TGTGCCAGCAGTGTCGGACAACTTACACCCTACAATGAGCAGTTCTTC. As protein: CASSVGQLTPYNEQFF. V is TRBV6-1 and J is TRBJ2-1; possible D gene TRBD1, 5 bases. This CDR3 has 16 amino acids. CDR1 is MNHNS, CDR2 SASEGT, per germline. With 4 bases removed from V and 2 bases from J, the gap between germline ends came to 15 bases.